This T cell receptor (beta chain) was sequenced during a study of beta chain features in type 1 diabetes. Every bit of the isolated RNA underwent reverse transcription, so sequencing read expressed TCRB transcripts. Assay used: immunoSEQ multiplex PCR; TCRdb lists only in-frame clones, some missing. The table includes 900,000 or so clones, 15% to 20% detected once. Study results and limitations: More deletions and fewer insertions at VDJ junctions were found in patients with type 1 diabetes.

Germline V gives CDR1 MNHEY, CDR2 SMNVEV (reference sequence). V lost 5 bases to trimming and J lost 8 bases, with 15 bases between them. The CDR3 covers 13 residues. Concerning this clone itself: Its matching antigen is unknown.

The TCR originated in a woman aged 18-29 years in good health. Specimen: naive CD4+ T cells from blood. The chain recombines TRBV27 with TRBJ1-2; D perhaps matches TRBD1 (6 bases). This CDR3 reads CASSMITGTGYTF. CDR3 in DNA: TGTGCCAGCAGTATGATCACAGGGACGGGCTACACCTTC.